The 27 T cell receptor beta chains presented below share a single source sample, sequenced in a study of shared clonotypes between healthy human individuals. Repertoires were generated with immunoSEQ multiplex PCR, while TCRdb's copy carries only in-frame clones and drops some. The repertoire holds 2 million to 2.5 million clones, with 90% to 96% as singletons. Sequenced material: naive CD4+ T cells sorted from blood. Sample subset: CD45RA+ positively selected. All receptors derive from a man younger than 35 in good health.

V and J are TRBV29-1 and TRBJ1-2, with no clear D. Deletions cut 0 bases from V and 1 base from J, with 12 bases between. The CDR3 runs to 15 residues. Germline CDR1 reads SQVTM; CDR2 reads ANQGSEA. CDR3 sequence (DNA): TGCAGCGTTGAAGATCCCCCAGGATTTAACTATGGCTACACCTTC. Translation gives CSVEDPPGFNYGYTF.

This chain uses TRBV2 with TRBJ1-4; D is undetermined. V gave up 8 bases and J gave up 5 bases, with 12 bases separating them. CDR3 size: 13 residues. CDR1 SNHLY and CDR2 FYNNEI come from the germline V gene. The DNA for the CDR3 is TGTGCCAGCGGCCGGACTGGGAATGAAAAACTGTTTTTT. This codes for CASGRTGNEKLFF.

This chain links TRBV20-1 with TRBJ1-5; D is uncertain. V gave up 1 base and J gave up 9 bases, with 7 bases separating them. The CDR3 is made up of 11 amino acids. Germline CDR1 reads DFQATT; CDR2 reads SNEGSKA (reference sequence). The CDR3, as DNA: TGCAGTGCTAGAGTAGAGGGGCCCCAGCATTTT. Translated, it gives CSARVEGPQHF.

The rearrangement links TRBV6-6 to TRBJ1-3; D remains ambiguous. This CDR3 is 14 amino acids long. CDR1 and CDR2 from the germline V gene are MNHNY and SVGAGI (reference sequence). The V end lost 2 bases, the J end lost 0 bases, and 5 bases lay between the germline ends. As DNA, the CDR3 is TGTGCCAGCAGTTACGATCCCTCTGGAAACACCATATATTTT. Its translation: CASSYDPSGNTIYF.

J is TRBJ1-4 and V is TRBV10-3; D perhaps matches TRBD1 (6 bases). CDR3 size: 12 residues. Germline V CDR1 and CDR2: ENHRY, SYGVKD. With 6 bases removed from V and 8 bases from J, the gap between germline ends came to 10 bases. The CDR3, as DNA: TGTGCCATCAGCCGGACAGAAGAAAAACTGTTTTTT. Protein product: CAISRTEEKLFF.

The chain couples TRBV5-8 to TRBJ2-7, with unresolved D. V dropped 2 bases and J dropped 0 bases, with 9 bases sitting between them. In germline, CDR1 is SGHTS, CDR2 YDEGEE. This CDR3 has 14 residues. CDR3 coding DNA: TGTGCCAGCAGCTTATTTCGGAGCTCCTACGAGCAGTACTTC. Encoded protein: CASSLFRSSYEQYF. Using reference TRBV5-8 and TRBJ2-7 for the parts outside the CDR3, the full variable domain is EAGVTQSPTHLIKTRGQQATLRCSPISGHTSVYWYQQALGLGLQFLLWYDEGEERNRGNFPPRFSGRQFPNYSSELNVNALELEDSALYLCASSLFRSSYEQYFGPGTRLTVT.

A few counts support this clone. This rearrangement joins TRBV18 to TRBJ1-5; maybe TRBD1 (5 bases). This CDR3 has 13 amino acids. Trimming stripped 1 base from V and 7 bases from J, with 8 bases between. CDR1 is KGHSH, CDR2 LQKENI, per germline. The CDR3 loop reads CASSPQGRQPQHF. CDR3 in DNA: TGTGCCAGCTCACCACAGGGACGGCAGCCCCAGCATTTT.

CDR3 sequence (DNA): TGTGCCAGCAGCTTAGGGCCTAGCGGGGGGGTTTCCTACGAGCAGTACTTC. Translation: CASSLGPSGGVSYEQYF. The gene calls are TRBV7-8 and TRBJ2-7, with TRBD2 identical over 12 bases. In germline, CDR1 is SGHVS, CDR2 FQNEAQ. The V and J ends lost 1 base and 1 base, in that order; junction bases with no gene match: 5. The CDR3 is 17 residues long.

The chain has TRBV2 and TRBJ2-7; D is perhaps TRBD1 or TRBD2 (5 bases each). In germline, CDR1 is SNHLY, CDR2 FYNNEI. V lost 7 bases and J lost 0, with 13 bases in between. The CDR3 totals 14 residues. CDR3 residues: CASTKRDVSYEQYF. The CDR3 bases are TGTGCCAGCACTAAGAGGGACGTCTCCTACGAGCAGTACTTC. The full variable domain, its missing parts supplied by reference TRBV2 and TRBJ2-7, is EPEVTQTPSHQVTQMGQEVILRCVPISNHLYFYWYRQILGQKVEFLVSFYNNEISEKSEIFDDQFSVERPDGSNFTLKIRSTKLEDSAMYFCASTKRDVSYEQYFGPGTRLTVT.

V and J are TRBV7-2 and TRBJ2-3; D may be TRBD1 or TRBD2 (6 bases each). The V gene's germline CDR1 is SGHTA and CDR2 FQGNSA. This CDR3 region has 15 residues. Deletions cut 4 bases from V and 4 bases from J, with 15 bases between. The CDR3 sequence is CASSSTGRKSDTQYF. DNA of the CDR3: TGTGCCAGCAGCTCTACAGGGAGGAAGTCAGATACGCAGTATTTT.

The chain carries TRBV2 and TRBJ2-3; D ambiguous. Trimming left V 8 bases short and J 4 bases short, with 16 bases between. The CDR3 runs 14 residues. In germline, CDR1 is SNHLY, CDR2 FYNNEI. The CDR3 here is CASLGPVRSDTQYF. In DNA, the CDR3 is TGTGCCAGCCTGGGTCCTGTGAGGTCAGATACGCAGTATTTT.

The chain combines TRBV6-5 with TRBJ2-4; D not certain. Trimming took off 6 bases at V and 3 bases at J, with 9 bases between the two ends. The CDR3 sequence is 13 residues long. Per the germline V gene, CDR1 is MNHEY and CDR2 is SVGAGI. The DNA of the CDR3 is TGTGCCAGCAGCAAATGGGGCAAAAACATTCAGTACTTC. Its translation: CASSKWGKNIQYF.

The chain combines TRBV5-1 with TRBJ2-5, with D unresolved. Germline CDR1 and CDR2: SGHRS and YFSETQ. The CDR3 runs 14 residues. Trimming shortened V by 1 base and J by 2 bases, and 9 bases separated the two germline ends. The DNA for the CDR3 is TGCGCCAGCAGCTTGTTGTCAACACAAGAGACCCAGTACTTC. Translation gives CASSLLSTQETQYF.

The count of this clone is one. This chain connects TRBV29-1 to TRBJ2-5, with TRBD1 matching 9 bases. This CDR3 comprises 14 residues. Germline CDR1 is SQVTM and CDR2 is ANQGSEA. V lost 2 bases to trimming and J lost 2 bases; unmatched junction nucleotides: 3. In DNA, the CDR3 is TGCAGCGTTGAAATACAGGGGGCACAAGAGACCCAGTACTTC. It translates to CSVEIQGAQETQYF.

The rearrangement uses TRBV4-1 and TRBJ2-7, with 8 bases aligning to TRBD1. CDR1 MGHRA and CDR2 YSYEKL come from the germline V gene. The CDR3 has 18 amino acids. The ends lost 2 bases at V and 0 bases at J; junction bases unmatched: 12. The DNA for the CDR3 is TGCGCCAGCAGCCAACAGCCCCAGGGACAGGACAGCTCCTACGAGCAGTACTTC. This encodes CASSQQPQGQDSSYEQYF.

This chain joins TRBV19 and TRBJ2-5; D may correspond to TRBD1 or TRBD2 (5 bases each). CDR3 length: 16 amino acids. Germline lookup yields CDR1 LNHDA and CDR2 SQIVND (reference sequence). V was shortened by 3 bases and J by 1 base, with 15 bases between the two germline ends. The CDR3 DNA sequence: TGTGCCAGTAGTATCAAGGGGAGCGGTCGCCAAGAGACCCAGTACTTC. Amino acids: CASSIKGSGRQETQYF.

This clone was detected only once. DNA of the CDR3: TGTGCCAGCAGTACCGACAGGGGGCTGACAGATACGCAGTATTTT. Residues: CASSTDRGLTDTQYF. The chain is built from TRBV25-1 and TRBJ2-3; 10 bases fit TRBD1. Unmatched junction bases numbered 5, after V lost 5 bases and J lost 3 bases. Germline V CDR1 and CDR2: MGHDK, SYGVNS. The CDR3 has 15 residues.

The chain recombines TRBV11-2 with TRBJ2-7; TRBD1 is a possible D gene (6 bases). V was shortened by 5 bases and J by 2 bases, with 13 bases between the two germline ends. The CDR3 length is 14 residues. CDR1 and CDR2 (germline): SGHAT, FQNNGV. The CDR3 DNA sequence: TGTGCCAGCAGCGCAGGGGAAAGGGCCTACGAGCAGTACTTC. Its translation is CASSAGERAYEQYF.

The V call is TRBV28, the J call TRBJ2-1; TRBD1 aligns across 10 bases. CDR3 size: 17 residues. Trimming took 6 bases from V and 4 from J; bases not matched to a gene: 12. Germline V CDR1 and CDR2: MDHEN, SYDVKM. The CDR3 DNA reads TGTGCCAGCAGGGGAACCGGTGGACAGGGGGGATACAATGAGCAGTTCTTC. Protein: CASRGTGGQGGYNEQFF. The full variable domain, its missing parts supplied by reference TRBV28 and TRBJ2-1, is DVKVTQSSRYLVKRTGEKVFLECVQDMDHENMFWYRQDPGLGLRLIYFSYDVKMKEKGDIPEGYSVSREKKERFSLILESASTNQTSMYLCASRGTGGQGGYNEQFFGPGTRLTVL.

Regarding this clone: The same CDR3 arises from other DNA sequences in this sample as well. This sequence joins TRBV9 and TRBJ2-5; 8 bases line up with TRBD1. Per germline, CDR1 SGDLS and CDR2 YYNGEE. V dropped 0 bases and J dropped 2; count of bases not matched to a gene: 6. This CDR3 is 16 amino acids long. For the CDR3, the DNA is TGTGCCAGCAGCGTAGGGACAGGGAAGGGGCAAGAGACCCAGTACTTC. Translation: CASSVGTGKGQETQYF.

The gene calls are TRBV19 and TRBJ1-6; D is undetermined. The CDR3 runs 17 residues. Between the trimmed V and J ends, which lost 0 bases and 3 bases, there was a span of 12 bases. From germline, CDR1 is LNHDA and CDR2 SQIVND (reference sequence). The DNA for the CDR3 is TGTGCCAGTAGTATAGATTCAACGCTAGTCTATAATTCACCCCTCCACTTT. It codes for CASSIDSTLVYNSPLHF.

A remark on this clone: This same CDR3 is encoded by further DNA sequences in the sample. V gene TRBV30 combines with J gene TRBJ1-1; tentative D call: TRBD1 (5 bases). Germline CDR1 and CDR2: GTSNPN and SVGIG (reference sequence). The ends were cut back, 0 bases at V and 3 bases at J, with 8 bases in the middle. The CDR3 has 13 residues. CDR3: CAWSVLGDTEAFF. The CDR3 DNA reads TGTGCCTGGAGTGTACTGGGGGACACTGAAGCTTTCTTT.

V gene TRBV7-2 combines with J gene TRBJ2-7; 7 bases are shared with TRBD2. This CDR3 region has 14 residues. Unmatched junction bases numbered 8, after V lost 3 bases and J lost 6 bases. The germline V gene encodes CDR1 SGHTA and CDR2 FQGNSA. The CDR3, as DNA: TGTGCCAGCAGCTTTGGGACTACTCTAGGCGAGCAGTACTTC. Protein sequence: CASSFGTTLGEQYF.

This clone is a singleton in its sample. The chain combines TRBV25-1 with TRBJ2-1; TRBD2 matches 7 bases. CDR3 length equals 14 residues. Germline V gives CDR1 MGHDK, CDR2 SYGVNS. V gave up 8 bases and J gave up 9 bases; unmatched junction bases: 13. The CDR3, as DNA: TGTGCCAGCGCACGTGCGGGAGATATTAGTGAGCAGTTCTTC. Translation gives CASARAGDISEQFF.

The chain recombines TRBV18 with TRBJ1-5; D not resolved. This CDR3 is 16 amino acids long. CDR1 and CDR2 from the germline V gene are KGHSH and LQKENI. Trimming stripped 0 bases from V and 2 bases from J, with 11 bases between. The CDR3 sequence is CASSPPGEGGNQPQHF. CDR3 DNA: TGTGCCAGCTCACCACCGGGAGAAGGAGGCAATCAGCCCCAGCATTTT.

The J gene is TRBJ1-6, the V gene TRBV2; 8 bases fit TRBD1. Germline V gene data show CDR1 as SNHLY and CDR2 as FYNNEI. The junction had 5 bases not matched to a gene; V was cut back by 1 base and J by 9 bases. CDR3 length: 15 amino acids. CDR3 amino acids: CASSEGQGRSSPLHF. CDR3 DNA: TGTGCCAGCAGTGAAGGACAGGGGCGAAGTTCACCCCTCCACTTT.

V gene TRBV5-1 combines with J gene TRBJ2-1, with D perhaps assigned TRBD1 or TRBD2 (5 bases each). V gave up 2 bases and J gave up 8 bases, with 17 bases separating them. Germline V gene lookup returns CDR1 SGHRS and CDR2 YFSETQ. The CDR3 is made up of 15 amino acids. CDR3 coding DNA: TGCGCCAGCAGCTTAGGACTCCCAGGGTCGGATGAGCAGTTCTTC. Protein: CASSLGLPGSDEQFF. The full variable domain, its missing parts supplied by reference TRBV5-1 and TRBJ2-1, is KAGVTQTPRYLIKTRGQQVTLSCSPISGHRSVSWYQQTPGQGLQFLFEYFSETQRNKGNFPGRFSGRQFSNSRSEMNVSTLELGDSALYLCASSLGLPGSDEQFFGPGTRLTVL.